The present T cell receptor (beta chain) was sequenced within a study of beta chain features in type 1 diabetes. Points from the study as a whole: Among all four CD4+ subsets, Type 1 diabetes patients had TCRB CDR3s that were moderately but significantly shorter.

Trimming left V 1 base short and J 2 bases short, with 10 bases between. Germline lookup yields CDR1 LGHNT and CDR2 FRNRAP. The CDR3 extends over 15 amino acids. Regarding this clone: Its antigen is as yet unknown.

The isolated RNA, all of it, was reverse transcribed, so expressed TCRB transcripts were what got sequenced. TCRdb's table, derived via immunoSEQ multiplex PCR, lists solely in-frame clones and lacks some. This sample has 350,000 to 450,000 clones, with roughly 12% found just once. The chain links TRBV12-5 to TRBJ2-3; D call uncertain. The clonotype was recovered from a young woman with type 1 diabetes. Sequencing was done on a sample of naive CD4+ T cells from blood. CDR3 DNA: TGTGCTAGTGGTTTGGGACCGCGGCCCACAGATACGCAGTATTTT. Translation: CASGLGPRPTDTQYF.